This T cell receptor beta chain emerged from a study of vaccination effects on CD4 cells after COVID-19. Study-level information: A couple of convalescent patients each provided a sample, at 16 days and at one week before vaccination.

General observations from the study: Convalescent post-vaccine spike-reactive clones were mostly newly vaccine-induced.

ViraFEST used viral peptide pools to expand antigen-specific CD4+ T cells before sequencing. Isolation of CD4+ T cells took place after 10 days of culture. The person was diagnosed with PCR-confirmed SARS-CoV-2 infection between March and December 2020. Researchers reported culturing over 1.5 million PBMC in each well, adding around 10 IU/ml IL-2 and 9 to 10 ug/ml peptides. A few counts support this clone. Its antigen is undetermined. Sequencing was performed with immunoSEQ multiplex PCR; in TCRdb, only in-frame clones are kept and a portion is missing. The data show around 50,000 clones, around three quarters seen once. The CDR3 is made up of 15 amino acids. Germline CDR1 reads SGHVS; CDR2 reads FNYEAQ. With V trimmed by 3 bases and J by 9 bases, 5 bases remained unmatched.

The chain links TRBV7-6 to TRBJ1-6; 10 positions match TRBD1. The receptor comes from a human donor who had a prior SARS-CoV-2 infection. The specimen comprised CD4+ T cells from PBMCs cultured with HIV peptides, sampled before COVID-19 vaccination. Noted subset: HIV-1 Nef peptide pool negative control/reference culture. CDR3 coding DNA: TGTGCCAGCAGCTTCCTAGGACAGGGGGGTTCACCCCTCCACTTT. Protein: CASSFLGQGGSPLHF.